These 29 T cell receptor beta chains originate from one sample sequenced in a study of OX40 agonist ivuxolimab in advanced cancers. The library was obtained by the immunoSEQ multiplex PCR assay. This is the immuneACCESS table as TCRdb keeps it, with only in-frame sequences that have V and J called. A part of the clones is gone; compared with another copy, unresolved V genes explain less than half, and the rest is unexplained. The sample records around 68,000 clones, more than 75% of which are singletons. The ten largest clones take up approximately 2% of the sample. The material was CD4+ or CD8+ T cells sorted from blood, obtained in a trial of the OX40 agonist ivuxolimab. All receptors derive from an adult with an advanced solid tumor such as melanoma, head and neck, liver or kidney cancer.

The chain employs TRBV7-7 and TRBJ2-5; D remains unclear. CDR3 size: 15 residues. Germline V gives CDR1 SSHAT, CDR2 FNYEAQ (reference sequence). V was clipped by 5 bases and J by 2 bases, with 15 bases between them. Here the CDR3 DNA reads TGTGCCAGCAGCCCTAGGGCCAGATCTCAAGAGACCCAGTACTTC. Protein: CASSPRARSQETQYF.

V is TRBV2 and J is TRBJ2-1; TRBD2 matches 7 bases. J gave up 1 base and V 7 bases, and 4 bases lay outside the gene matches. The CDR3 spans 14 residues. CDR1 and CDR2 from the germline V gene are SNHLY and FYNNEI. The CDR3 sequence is CASNRLASYNEQFF. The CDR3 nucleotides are TGTGCCAGCAATAGACTAGCTTCCTACAATGAGCAGTTCTTC.

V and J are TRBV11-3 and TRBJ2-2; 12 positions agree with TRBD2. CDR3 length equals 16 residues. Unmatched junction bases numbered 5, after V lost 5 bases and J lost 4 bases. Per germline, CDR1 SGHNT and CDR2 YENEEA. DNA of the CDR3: TGTGCCAGCAGCCAACTAGCGGGGGGACTCACCGGGGAGCTGTTTTTT. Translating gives CASSQLAGGLTGELFF.

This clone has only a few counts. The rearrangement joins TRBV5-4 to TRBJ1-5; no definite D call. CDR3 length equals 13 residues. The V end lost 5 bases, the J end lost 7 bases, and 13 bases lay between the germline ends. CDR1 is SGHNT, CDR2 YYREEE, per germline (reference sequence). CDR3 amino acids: CASSLDPGQPQHF. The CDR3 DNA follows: TGTGCCAGCAGTCTGGACCCGGGGCAGCCCCAGCATTTT.

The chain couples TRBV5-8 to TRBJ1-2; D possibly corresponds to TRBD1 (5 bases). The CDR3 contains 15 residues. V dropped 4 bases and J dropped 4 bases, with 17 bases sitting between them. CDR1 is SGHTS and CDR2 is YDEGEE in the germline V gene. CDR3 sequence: CASSLGTDALYGYTF. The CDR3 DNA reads TGTGCCAGCAGCCTAGGGACCGATGCTCTCTATGGCTACACCTTC.

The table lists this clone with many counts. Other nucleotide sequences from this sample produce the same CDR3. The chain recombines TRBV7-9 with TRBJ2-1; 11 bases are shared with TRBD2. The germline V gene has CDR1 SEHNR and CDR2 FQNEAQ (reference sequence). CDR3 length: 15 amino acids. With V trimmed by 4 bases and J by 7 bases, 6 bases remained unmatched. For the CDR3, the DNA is TGTGCCAGCAGCTCCAGACTAGCGGGAAAGAATGAGCAGTTCTTC. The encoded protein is CASSSRLAGKNEQFF.

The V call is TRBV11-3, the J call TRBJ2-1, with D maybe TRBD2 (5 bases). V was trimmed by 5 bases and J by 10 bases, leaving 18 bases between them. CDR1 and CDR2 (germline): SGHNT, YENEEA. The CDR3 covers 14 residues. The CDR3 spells CASSTSALGAEQFF. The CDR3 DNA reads TGTGCCAGCAGCACCAGCGCGCTGGGAGCGGAGCAGTTCTTC.

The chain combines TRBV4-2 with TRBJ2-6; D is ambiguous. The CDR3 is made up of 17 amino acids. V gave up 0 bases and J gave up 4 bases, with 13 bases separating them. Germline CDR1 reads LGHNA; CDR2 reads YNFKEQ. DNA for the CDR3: TGTGCCAGCAGCCAAGAACCTGACACATCCGGGGCCAACGTCCTGACTTTC. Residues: CASSQEPDTSGANVLTF.

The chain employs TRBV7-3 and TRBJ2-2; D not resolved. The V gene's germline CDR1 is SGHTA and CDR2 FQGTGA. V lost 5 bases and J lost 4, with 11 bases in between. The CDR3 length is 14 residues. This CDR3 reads CASSPGWITGELFF. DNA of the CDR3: TGTGCCAGCAGCCCTGGGTGGATCACCGGGGAGCTGTTTTTT.

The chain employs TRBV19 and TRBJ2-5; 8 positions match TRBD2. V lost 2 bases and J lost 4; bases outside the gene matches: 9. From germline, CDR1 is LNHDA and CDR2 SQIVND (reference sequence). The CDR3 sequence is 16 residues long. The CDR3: CASSILAGGGAETQYF. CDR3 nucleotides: TGTGCCAGTAGTATACTAGCGGGCGGTGGGGCAGAGACCCAGTACTTC. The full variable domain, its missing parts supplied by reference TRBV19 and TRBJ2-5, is DGGITQSPKYLFRKEGQNVTLSCEQNLNHDAMYWYRQDPGQGLRLIYYSQIVNDFQKGDIAEGYSVSREKKESFPLTVTSAQKNPTAFYLCASSILAGGGAETQYFGPGTRLLVL.

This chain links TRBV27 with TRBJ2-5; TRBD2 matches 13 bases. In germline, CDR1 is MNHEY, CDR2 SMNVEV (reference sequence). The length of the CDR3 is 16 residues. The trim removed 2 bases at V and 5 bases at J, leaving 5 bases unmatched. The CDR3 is CASSLRTSGGGETQYF. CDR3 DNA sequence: TGTGCCAGCAGTTTACGGACTAGCGGGGGAGGGGAGACCCAGTACTTC.

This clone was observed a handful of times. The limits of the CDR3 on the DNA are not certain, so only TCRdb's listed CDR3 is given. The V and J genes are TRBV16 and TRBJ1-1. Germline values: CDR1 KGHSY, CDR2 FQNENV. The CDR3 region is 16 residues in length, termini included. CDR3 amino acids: CASSQSVLGGATEAFF.

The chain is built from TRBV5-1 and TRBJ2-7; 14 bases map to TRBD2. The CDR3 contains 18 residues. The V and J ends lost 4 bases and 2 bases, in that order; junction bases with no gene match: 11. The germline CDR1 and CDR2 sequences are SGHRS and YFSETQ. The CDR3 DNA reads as TGCGCCAGCAGCGGAGGGACTAGCGGGAGAGGGGGGGCCTACGAGCAGTACTTC. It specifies CASSGGTSGRGGAYEQYF.

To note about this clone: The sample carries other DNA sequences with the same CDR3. The CDR3 is CASSPQKNTEAFF. The CDR3, as DNA: TGTGCCAGCTCACCTCAAAAGAACACTGAAGCTTTCTTT. This sequence joins TRBV18 and TRBJ1-1; D is undetermined. This CDR3 comprises 13 residues. Germline V lookup: CDR1 KGHSH, CDR2 LQKENI. V dropped 3 bases and J dropped 1 base, with 6 bases sitting between them. Variable domain in full (rest from reference TRBV18 and TRBJ1-1): NAGVMQNPRHLVRRRGQEARLRCSPMKGHSHVYWYRQLPEEGLKFMVYLQKENIIDESGMPKERFSAEFPKEGPSILRIQQVVRGDSAAYFCASSPQKNTEAFFGQGTRLTVV.

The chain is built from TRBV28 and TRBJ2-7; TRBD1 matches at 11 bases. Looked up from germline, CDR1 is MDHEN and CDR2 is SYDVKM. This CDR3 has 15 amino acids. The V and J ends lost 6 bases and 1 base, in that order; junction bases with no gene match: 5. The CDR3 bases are TGTGCCAGCAGGGGACAGGGGGAACGGTCCTACGAGCAGTACTTC. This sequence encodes CASRGQGERSYEQYF. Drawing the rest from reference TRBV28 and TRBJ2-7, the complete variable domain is DVKVTQSSRYLVKRTGEKVFLECVQDMDHENMFWYRQDPGLGLRLIYFSYDVKMKEKGDIPEGYSVSREKKERFSLILESASTNQTSMYLCASRGQGERSYEQYFGPGTRLTVT.

In nucleotides, the CDR3 is TGTGCCAGCAGCGTAACAGGAGACTTATATGAAAAACTGTTTTTT. Its protein is CASSVTGDLYEKLFF. This chain uses TRBV9 with TRBJ1-4; a possible D gene is TRBD1 (5 bases). Trimming removed 1 base at V and 6 bases at J, with 13 bases between. This CDR3 region has 15 residues. The germline gives CDR1 SGDLS, CDR2 YYNGEE. Supplemented by reference TRBV9 and TRBJ1-4, the full variable domain reads DSGVTQTPKHLITATGQRVTLRCSPRSGDLSVYWYQQSLDQGLQFLIQYYNGEERAKGNILERFSAQQFPDLHSELNLSSLELGDSALYFCASSVTGDLYEKLFFGSGTQLSVL.

CDR3: CASSPLGLAGYEQYF. In DNA, the CDR3 is TGTGCCAGCAGCCCGCTCGGACTAGCGGGTTACGAGCAGTACTTC. This chain joins TRBV11-1 and TRBJ2-7; 11 bases line up with TRBD2. The CDR3 length is 15 residues. The ends lost 5 bases at V and 4 bases at J; junction bases unmatched: 7. Germline V gene data show CDR1 as SGHAT and CDR2 as FQDESV (reference sequence).

CDR3 DNA: TGCAGCGTTCTCGGGAGTAGAGAGCAGCAGTACTTC. Residues: CSVLGSREQQYF. The chain combines TRBV29-1 with TRBJ2-7, with TRBD2 as a possible D gene (6 bases). The V gene's germline CDR1 is SQVTM and CDR2 ANQGSEA. The CDR3 is 12 residues long. Trimming stripped 5 bases from V and 8 bases from J, with 16 bases between.

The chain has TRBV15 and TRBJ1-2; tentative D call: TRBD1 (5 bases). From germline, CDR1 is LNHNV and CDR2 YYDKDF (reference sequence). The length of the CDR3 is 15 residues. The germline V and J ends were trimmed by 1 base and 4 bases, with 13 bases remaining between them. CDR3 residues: CATSRAPPGSYGYTF. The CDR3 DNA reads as TGTGCCACCAGCAGAGCTCCCCCAGGGTCCTATGGCTACACCTTC.

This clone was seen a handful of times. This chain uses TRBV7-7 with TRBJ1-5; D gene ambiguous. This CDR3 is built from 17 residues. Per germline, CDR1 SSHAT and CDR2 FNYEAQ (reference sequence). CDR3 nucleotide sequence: TGTGCTAACAAACCCCCCCCCGCCCCGAAGGCCAATCAGCCCCAGCATTTT. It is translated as CANKPPPAPKANQPQHF.

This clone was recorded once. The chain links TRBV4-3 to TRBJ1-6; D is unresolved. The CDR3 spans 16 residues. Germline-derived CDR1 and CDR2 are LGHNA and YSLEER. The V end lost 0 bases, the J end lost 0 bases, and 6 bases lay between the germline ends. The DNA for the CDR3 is TGCGCCAGCAGCCAAGATCGGTTCTCCTATAATTCACCCCTCCACTTT. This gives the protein CASSQDRFSYNSPLHF.

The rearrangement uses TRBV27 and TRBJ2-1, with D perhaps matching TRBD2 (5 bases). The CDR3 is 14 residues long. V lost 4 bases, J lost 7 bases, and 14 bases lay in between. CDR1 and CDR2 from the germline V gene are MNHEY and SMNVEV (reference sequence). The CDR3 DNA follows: TGTGCCAGCAGTTCGGCTGGACTGAGAAATGAGCAGTTCTTC. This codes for CASSSAGLRNEQFF.

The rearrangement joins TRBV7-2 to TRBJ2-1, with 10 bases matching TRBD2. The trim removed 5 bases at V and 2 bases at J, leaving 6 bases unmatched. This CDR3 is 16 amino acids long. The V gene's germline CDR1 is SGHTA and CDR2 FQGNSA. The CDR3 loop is CASSISGGQAYNEQFF. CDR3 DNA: TGTGCCAGCAGCATTAGCGGGGGGCAAGCCTACAATGAGCAGTTCTTC.

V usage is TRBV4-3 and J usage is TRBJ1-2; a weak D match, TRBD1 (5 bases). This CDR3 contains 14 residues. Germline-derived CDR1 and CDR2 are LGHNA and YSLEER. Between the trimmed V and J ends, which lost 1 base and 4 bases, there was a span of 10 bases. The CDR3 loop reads CASSQAAGFYGYTF. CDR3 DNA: TGCGCCAGCAGCCAAGCGGCAGGGTTCTATGGCTACACCTTC.

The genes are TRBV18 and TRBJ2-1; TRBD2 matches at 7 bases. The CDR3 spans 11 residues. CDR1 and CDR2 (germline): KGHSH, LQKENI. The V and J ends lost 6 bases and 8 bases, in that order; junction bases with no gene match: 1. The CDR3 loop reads CASSGLDEQFF. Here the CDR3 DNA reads TGTGCCAGCTCCGGACTAGATGAGCAGTTCTTC.

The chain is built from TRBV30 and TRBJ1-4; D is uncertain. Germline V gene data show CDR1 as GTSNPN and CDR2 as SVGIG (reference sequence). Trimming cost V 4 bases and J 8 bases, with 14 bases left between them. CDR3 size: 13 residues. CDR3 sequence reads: CAWNSGLGEKLFF. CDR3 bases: TGTGCCTGGAACTCGGGGTTAGGGGAAAAACTGTTTTTT.

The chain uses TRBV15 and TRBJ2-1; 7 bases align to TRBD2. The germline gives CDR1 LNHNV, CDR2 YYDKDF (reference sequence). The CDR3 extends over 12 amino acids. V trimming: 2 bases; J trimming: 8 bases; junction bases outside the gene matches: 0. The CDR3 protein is CATSRLADEQFF. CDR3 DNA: TGTGCCACCAGCAGACTAGCGGATGAGCAGTTCTTC.

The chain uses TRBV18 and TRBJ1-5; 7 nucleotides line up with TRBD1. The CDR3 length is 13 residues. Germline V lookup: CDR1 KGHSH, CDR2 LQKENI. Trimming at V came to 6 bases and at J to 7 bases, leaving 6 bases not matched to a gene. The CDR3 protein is CASSPGGGQPQHF. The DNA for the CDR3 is TGTGCCAGCTCCCCAGGGGGTGGGCAGCCCCAGCATTTT.

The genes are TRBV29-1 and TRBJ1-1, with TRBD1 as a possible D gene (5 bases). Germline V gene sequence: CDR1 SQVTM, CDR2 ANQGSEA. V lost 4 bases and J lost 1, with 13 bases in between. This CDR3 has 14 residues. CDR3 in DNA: TGCAGCGTTGGCCCCAGGACACAGAACACTGAAGCTTTCTTT. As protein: CSVGPRTQNTEAFF.